Shown below are 19 T cell receptor beta chains from a single sample sequenced in a study of T cells in Graves' hyperthyroidism and ophthalmopathy. Using RNA transcripts as the source, TCR beta CDR3 regions were amplified. In the first-round RT-PCR of the TCR CDR3, the HTBI primer set was used. TCRdb reprocessed the multiplex PCR reads with MiXCR, giving one entry per CDR3 protein. Among 500,000 to 550,000 distinct CDR3 sequences, roughly 20% were seen once, and the ten largest hold more than 20%. Source material: blood. The receptor set was obtained from a man younger than 30 with Graves' hyperthyroidism.

This clonotype was seen a handful of times. The rearrangement uses TRBV29-1 and TRBJ1-3; possibly TRBD1 for D (5 bases). Looked up from germline, CDR1 is SQVTM and CDR2 is ANQGSEA. This CDR3 is built from 13 residues. V was trimmed by 5 bases and J by 0 bases, leaving 8 bases between them. CDR3 protein: CSVLGHSGNTIYF. The CDR3 coding sequence is TGCAGCGTTTTAGGACACTCTGGAAACACCATATATTTT.

This clonotype was seen only a few times. The genes are TRBV2 and TRBJ2-7, with D tentatively TRBD2 (6 bases). The length of the CDR3 is 15 residues. The ends were cut back, 6 bases at V and 0 bases at J, with 15 bases in the middle. Germline loops: CDR1 SNHLY, CDR2 FYNNEI. The CDR3 loop is CASRLGGSLSYEQYF. The CDR3 bases are TGTGCCAGCAGGCTGGGAGGCAGTCTCTCCTACGAGCAGTACTTC.

The chain combines TRBV6-1 with TRBJ1-5; TRBD1 matches 7 bases. Looked up from germline, CDR1 is MNHNS and CDR2 is SASEGT. Trimming took 6 bases from V and 3 from J; bases not matched to a gene: 14. The CDR3 consists of 17 residues. The CDR3 loop is CASSPTGTVGSNQPQHF. The CDR3 nucleotides read TGTGCCAGCAGCCCGACAGGGACTGTGGGTTCCAATCAGCCCCAGCATTTT.

This clonotype showed up many times. The CDR3 bases are TGTGCCAGCAGTCGCCGTTTTGAAGAGACCCAGTACTTC. Residues: CASSRRFEETQYF. The chain employs TRBV27 and TRBJ2-5; D is uncertain. Germline-derived CDR1 and CDR2 are MNHEY and SMNVEV (reference sequence). This CDR3 contains 13 residues. The V end lost 5 bases, the J end lost 3 bases, and 10 bases lay between the germline ends.

The chain has TRBV27 and TRBJ2-7, with TRBD2 as a possible D gene (5 bases). V was trimmed by 4 bases and J by 3 bases, leaving 13 bases between them. Germline V gene sequence: CDR1 MNHEY, CDR2 SMNVEV (reference sequence). The CDR3 contains 14 residues. CDR3 loop: CASSSLVSLYEQYF. CDR3 coding DNA: TGTGCCAGCAGTTCACTAGTCTCTCTCTACGAGCAGTACTTC.

This clonotype was found a few times. The rearrangement links TRBV4-1 to TRBJ1-2, with D possibly matching TRBD1 (5 bases). Germline values: CDR1 MGHRA, CDR2 YSYEKL. This CDR3 region has 16 residues. V dropped 1 base and J dropped 6 bases, with 18 bases sitting between them. The CDR3 here is CASSQVERGRGDGYTF. Written as DNA, the CDR3 is TGCGCCAGCAGCCAAGTCGAGCGGGGGAGGGGCGATGGCTACACCTTC.

This clonotype was seen a few times. The chain is built from TRBV19 and TRBJ2-5; D not certain. V was trimmed by 3 bases and J by 1 base, leaving 9 bases between them. The germline V gene encodes CDR1 LNHDA and CDR2 SQIVND (reference sequence). The CDR3 is 14 amino acids. This CDR3 reads CASSIVAGQETQYF. In nucleotides, the CDR3 is TGTGCCAGTAGTATTGTGGCAGGCCAAGAGACCCAGTACTTC.

This clonotype was counted many times. This chain connects TRBV27 to TRBJ2-2, with a weak D call TRBD1 (5 bases). CDR1 MNHEY and CDR2 SMNVEV come from the germline V gene (reference sequence). The CDR3 length is 13 residues. V gave up 4 bases and J gave up 5 bases, with 8 bases separating them. CDR3: CASSSRETGELFF. DNA of the CDR3: TGTGCCAGCAGTTCCAGGGAAACCGGGGAGCTGTTTTTT.

V usage is TRBV12-3 or TRBV12-4 and J usage is TRBJ2-5; 7 bases align to TRBD1. V gave up 6 bases and J gave up 4 bases; unmatched junction bases: 11. The CDR3 contains 15 residues. In DNA form, the CDR3 reads TGTGCCAGCAGCTCCGAGTACCGGGACAGAGAGACCCAGTACTTC. Its protein is CASSSEYRDRETQYF.

This clonotype was detected ten times or more. The chain carries TRBV5-5 and TRBJ2-5, with TRBD2 as a possible D gene (6 bases). Germline loops: CDR1 SGHKS, CDR2 YYEKEE (reference sequence). The CDR3 contains 15 residues. Trimming shortened V by 0 bases and J by 7 bases, and 16 bases separated the two germline ends. For the CDR3, the DNA is TGTGCCAGCAGCTTGGACGGGGGAGGTACTGGGACCCAGTACTTC. It translates to CASSLDGGGTGTQYF.

This clonotype was counted a few times. This rearrangement joins TRBV28 to TRBJ2-2; the D gene is possibly TRBD2 (7 bases). The length of the CDR3 is 16 residues. Per germline, CDR1 MDHEN and CDR2 SYDVKM. V was clipped by 5 bases and J by 2 bases, with 15 bases between them. CDR3 amino acids: CASSPGGRTNTGELFF. DNA of the CDR3: TGTGCCAGCAGTCCGGGGGGCAGGACCAACACCGGGGAGCTGTTTTTT. The full variable domain, in which reference TRBV28 and TRBJ2-2 provide the parts outside the CDR3, is DVKVTQSSRYLVKRTGEKVFLECVQDMDHENMFWYRQDPGLGLRLIYFSYDVKMKEKGDIPEGYSVSREKKERFSLILESASTNQTSMYLCASSPGGRTNTGELFFGEGSRLTVL.

This clonotype was seen many times. This sequence joins TRBV28 and TRBJ1-5, with D uncertain. This CDR3 is built from 16 residues. Germline V gives CDR1 MDHEN, CDR2 SYDVKM. The germline V and J ends were trimmed by 5 bases and 5 bases, with 19 bases remaining between them. CDR3 protein: CASSPGVRVGDQPQHF. Here the CDR3 DNA reads TGTGCCAGCAGTCCCGGGGTGAGGGTTGGAGATCAGCCCCAGCATTTT. Combining the CDR3 with reference TRBV28 and TRBJ1-5 gives the whole variable domain DVKVTQSSRYLVKRTGEKVFLECVQDMDHENMFWYRQDPGLGLRLIYFSYDVKMKEKGDIPEGYSVSREKKERFSLILESASTNQTSMYLCASSPGVRVGDQPQHFGDGTRLSIL.

The rearrangement joins TRBV6-1 to TRBJ2-7, with 8 bases aligning to TRBD1. Per the germline V gene, CDR1 is MNHNS and CDR2 is SASEGT. Trimming at V came to 5 bases and at J to 3 bases, leaving 12 bases not matched to a gene. The CDR3 spans 16 residues. The CDR3, as DNA: TGTGCCAGCAGTCTCCTCCCGGGACAGGCGCTCTACGAGCAGTACTTC. Residues: CASSLLPGQALYEQYF.

This clonotype was seen ten or more times. The chain couples TRBV30 to TRBJ1-2, with D maybe TRBD1 (5 bases). The CDR3 runs 14 residues. V was clipped by 2 bases and J by 4 bases, with 14 bases between them. The germline gives CDR1 GTSNPN, CDR2 SVGIG (reference sequence). Here the CDR3 DNA reads TGTGCCTGGAGTTTCTCCAGGGTGCTCTATGGCTACACCTTC. Translating gives CAWSFSRVLYGYTF.

This clonotype occurred many times. The chain joins TRBV6-2 or TRBV6-3 to TRBJ2-7; D is perhaps TRBD2 (5 bases). The CDR3 has 15 residues. The germline V and J ends were trimmed by 2 bases and 3 bases, with 14 bases remaining between them. Germline V gives CDR1 MNHEY, CDR2 SVGEGT. The CDR3 bases are TGTGCCAGCAGTTACGCCGGGGTCAACCTCTACGAGCAGTACTTC. Its translation is CASSYAGVNLYEQYF.

In its sample, this clonotype was seen many times. The chain employs TRBV12-3 or TRBV12-4 and TRBJ2-5, with D perhaps TRBD2 (7 bases). This CDR3 comprises 16 residues. With 5 bases removed from V and 5 bases from J, the gap between germline ends came to 21 bases. Here the CDR3 DNA reads TGTGCCAGCAGTCCCAGGAGGCGGGGGCCGGGGGAGACCCAGTACTTC. Amino acid sequence: CASSPRRRGPGETQYF.

This clonotype was observed many times. The rearrangement links TRBV28 to TRBJ1-1; TRBD1 matches at 8 bases. Germline V gives CDR1 MDHEN, CDR2 SYDVKM. This CDR3 contains 16 residues. With 5 bases clipped from V and 3 bases from J, the junction kept 11 bases outside the gene matches. CDR3 region: CASSVAGGEVDTEAFF. CDR3 DNA sequence: TGTGCCAGCAGTGTCGCAGGGGGCGAGGTTGACACTGAAGCTTTCTTT.

The chain joins TRBV6-2 or TRBV6-3 to TRBJ1-1; possible D gene TRBD1, 5 bases. V was clipped by 5 bases and J by 6 bases, with 19 bases between them. The CDR3 sequence is 15 residues long. The germline CDR1 and CDR2 sequences are MNHEY and SVGEGT. The CDR3 sequence is CASSVGQGYGAEAFF. The CDR3 region has the DNA TGTGCCAGCAGTGTCGGCCAGGGTTACGGCGCTGAAGCTTTCTTT.

This clonotype has a handful of counts. This chain uses TRBV29-1 with TRBJ1-5, with D possibly matching TRBD1 (5 bases). Germline V gene data show CDR1 as SQVTM and CDR2 as ANQGSEA. The CDR3 length is 15 residues. V dropped 2 bases and J dropped 6 bases, with 17 bases sitting between them. CDR3 coding DNA: TGCAGCGTTGAACCAGTCAGGGCGGTCAGTCAGCCCCAGCATTTT. It is translated as CSVEPVRAVSQPQHF.